The 5 T cell receptor beta chains below all came from one sample that was sequenced in a study of breast tumors, draining lymph nodes, adjacent tissues. Breast cancer patients provided tissue from their axillary draining lymph nodes. TCRdb ran MiXCR on the multiplex PCR reads and lists one entry per CDR3 protein. The sample yields some 200,000 distinct CDR3 sequences, 25% to 40% seen once. Sequenced: axillary lymph node tissue. The receptors stem from a female donor with breast cancer. Some clones in this sample may be carry-over from other donors' samples.

This clonotype was recorded many times. V is TRBV5-1 and J is TRBJ1-6; no definite D call. The CDR3 has 13 residues. The germline V and J ends were trimmed by 3 bases and 7 bases, with 8 bases remaining between them. Germline values: CDR1 SGHRS, CDR2 YFSETQ. The CDR3 spells CASSSDRNSPLHF. CDR3 coding DNA: TGCGCCAGCAGCTCTGATCGGAATTCACCCCTCCACTTT.

This clonotype appeared many times. This may be a read error, as it is one base from a much larger clone. The missing conserved phenylalanine or tryptophan at the end of this CDR3 makes a read error likely. The chain has TRBV7-7 and TRBJ2-5; no firm D call. Germline CDR1 and CDR2: SSHAT and FNYEAQ (reference sequence). This CDR3 comprises 14 residues. The CDR3 coding sequence is TGTGCTAGCAGCTTAGTGTTAGGACAAGAGACCCAGTACCTC. Translated, it gives CASSLVLGQETQYL.

Note on this clonotype: A much larger clone differs by one base, so this may be a read error. This chain links TRBV18 with TRBJ2-2; 8 bases fit TRBD1. Germline CDR1 KGHSH, CDR2 LQKENI. This CDR3 region has 15 residues. CDR3 protein: CAGSQGTGRTGELFF. CDR3 nucleotides: TGTGCCGGCTCACAGGGGACAGGACGTACCGGGGAGCTGTTTTTT.

Details on this clonotype: A much larger clone differs by one base, so this may be a read error. Since the CDR3 does not end with the conserved phenylalanine or tryptophan, this likely comes from a read error. V and J are TRBV7-2 and TRBJ2-5, with D possibly matching TRBD2 (5 bases). Germline CDR1 reads SGHTA; CDR2 reads FQGNSA. The ends were cut back, 2 bases at V and 5 bases at J, with 12 bases in the middle. The CDR3 runs to 14 residues. The CDR3 protein is CASSLLTSIETQYL. The CDR3 nucleotides are TGTGCCAGCAGCTTACTCACTAGTATTGAGACCCAGTACCTC.

The chain is built from TRBV3-1 and TRBJ1-4; unclear D gene. Per germline, CDR1 LGHDT and CDR2 YNNKEL (reference sequence). The V end was cut by 7 bases, the J end by 4 bases, with 19 bases between. This CDR3 is built from 16 residues. In DNA form, the CDR3 reads TGTGCCAGCAACCCCTCGGGAGGGCCTAATAATGAAAAACTGTTTTTT. Protein product: CASNPSGGPNNEKLFF.